This T cell receptor beta chain was sequenced for a study of beta chain features in type 1 diabetes. Findings and caveats of the study: In every one of the four CD4+ subsets, TCRB CDR3s were moderately but significantly shorter in Type 1 diabetes patients.

A word on this clone: Its antigen is not known.

In total, each donor contributed a single heparinised blood draw that averaged about 110 mL. Based on CD45RO/CCR7/CD25/CD127/CD95/CD27, CD4+ regulatory, stem cell-like memory, naive and central memory cells were sorted. J lost 8 bases, V lost 2 bases, and 11 bases had no gene match. The CDR3 length is 15 residues. Germline V gene lookup returns CDR1 SQVTM and CDR2 ANQGSEA. Expressed TCRB transcripts got sequenced, as all isolated RNA was reverse transcribed. Assay used: immunoSEQ multiplex PCR; TCRdb lists only in-frame clones, some missing. This sample yields more than 100,000 clones, of which 9% are seen a single time; roughly 0.75% belongs to the top ten.

The clonotype was recovered from a man aged 30 to 39 with type 1 diabetes. The rearrangement joins TRBV29-1 to TRBJ1-4, with 7 bases that match TRBD1. Sequenced sample: central memory CD4+ T cells from blood. CDR3 sequence reads: CSVEIGGARREKLFF. In nucleotides, the CDR3 is TGCAGCGTTGAAATAGGGGGCGCCCGAAGGGAAAAACTGTTTTTT.